Here is one T cell receptor (beta chain) with its context. What it binds is not known. This record belongs to a study of OX40 agonist ivuxolimab in advanced cancers. Study-level background: The patients got ivuxolimab, which is an agonistic anti-OX40 (CD134) antibody. Partial responses were recorded for three patients, including one with hepatocellular carcinoma and two with cutaneous melanoma. Whole-study findings and limits: At doses 0.1 to 3.0 mg/kg, CD4+ and CD8+ clones expanded. Among some nonresponders, normalized T-cell clonal expansion was also low.

Generated by immunoSEQ multiplex PCR, the TCRdb table keeps only in-frame clones and is missing some. The sample has 50,000 or so clones, approximately 90% seen once. The sequences come from CD4+ or CD8+ T cells sorted from blood, collected in a trial of the OX40 agonist ivuxolimab. This TCR derives from an adult with an advanced solid tumor such as melanoma, head and neck, liver or kidney cancer.

This CDR3 reads CASSGSRADTQYF. DNA of the CDR3: TGTGCCAGCAGCGGGAGTCGGGCAGATACGCAGTATTTT. V gene TRBV11-3 combines with J gene TRBJ2-3; D might be TRBD2 (5 bases). This CDR3 is 13 amino acids long. The V end was cut by 5 bases, the J end by 4 bases, with 10 bases between. CDR1 is SGHNT, CDR2 YENEEA, per germline.